This TCR beta chain was documented in a study of T cell repertoires in cytomegalovirus infection. Looking at the study overall: The study used recently identified HLA-C-restricted and well-studied HLA-B-restricted CMV epitopes. Matching HLA type, along with CMV infection, was indicated by public TCR beta signatures.

TCRdb ran MiXCR on the reads and lists one entry per CDR3 protein. Here the sample spans around 58,000 distinct CDR3 sequences, 20% being singletons. This CDR3 has 13 amino acids. Germline assignment: CDR1 LGHNA and CDR2 YSLEER. V lost 0 bases and J lost 13; bases outside the gene matches: 6. As regards this clonotype: Its antigen is as yet unknown.

Points from the study as a whole: Ex vivo responses were dominated by HLA-C-restricted CMV-specific TCR beta clonotypes. Carriage of CMV together with the relevant HLA was identifiable through cumulative public TCR beta family frequency.

The chain joins TRBV4-3 to TRBJ2-1; TRBD1 matches at 7 bases. Sequences were derived from CD8+ T cells from cultured PBMCs, sampled from culture after CMV antigen stimulation. The clonotype originates from a human donor in good health (CMV status not recorded). Some clones in this sample may be carry-over from other donors' samples. For the CDR3, the DNA is TGCGCCAGCAGCCAAGAATCCGGACAGGCCCAGTTCTTC. It is translated as CASSQESGQAQFF.